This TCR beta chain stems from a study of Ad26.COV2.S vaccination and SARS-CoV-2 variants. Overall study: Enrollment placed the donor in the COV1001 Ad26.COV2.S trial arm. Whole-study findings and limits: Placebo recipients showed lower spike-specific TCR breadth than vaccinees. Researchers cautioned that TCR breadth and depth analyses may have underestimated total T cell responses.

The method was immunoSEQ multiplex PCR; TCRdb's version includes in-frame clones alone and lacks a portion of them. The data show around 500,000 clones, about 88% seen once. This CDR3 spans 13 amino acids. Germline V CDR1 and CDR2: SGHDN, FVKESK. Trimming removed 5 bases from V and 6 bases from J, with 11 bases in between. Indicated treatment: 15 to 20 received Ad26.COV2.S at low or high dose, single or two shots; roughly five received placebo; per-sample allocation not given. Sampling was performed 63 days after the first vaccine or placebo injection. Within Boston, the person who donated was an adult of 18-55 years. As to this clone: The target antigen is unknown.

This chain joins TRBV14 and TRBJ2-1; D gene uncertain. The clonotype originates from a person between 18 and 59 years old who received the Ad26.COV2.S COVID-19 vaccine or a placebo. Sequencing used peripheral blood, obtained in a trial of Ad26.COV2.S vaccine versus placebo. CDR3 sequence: CASSSDRFNEQFF. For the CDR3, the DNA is TGTGCCAGCAGCTCAGACCGTTTCAATGAGCAGTTCTTC.